The present entry profiles one T cell receptor beta chain with its context. Its antigen is currently not known. Nothing much larger sits one base from this clone, and base qualities are not available. This sample stems from a study of tumor-infiltrating lymphocytes in primary liver carcinoma (dated by TCRdb to 2016 to 2017). At the level of the whole study: Between late 2015 and early 2016, a handful of patients in China with histopathologically diagnosed primary liver carcinoma had surgical resection. The tumors of the five patients were staged as T1-T3 N0M0, with maximum diameters ranging from roughly 4 to 11 cm. A total of some 35 specimens from 5 patients underwent TCRbeta repertoire sequencing, comprising around 25 tumor regions, 5 adjacent noncancerous liver tissues and 5 peripheral blood samples. Reproducibility between technical replicate repertoires was high, with correlation coefficients above 0.95 and mean shared-clone rates roughly 0.91. Across five regions of each liver tumor, along with adjacent normal tissue and blood, the study brought together TCRbeta repertoire sequencing, expression microarrays and whole-exome sequencing. The five patients, three men and two women aged 30 to 69 years, had hepatocellular carcinoma (four) or combined HCC and intrahepatic cholangiocarcinoma (one). Each sample produced roughly 3.65 to 7.13 million productive TCRbeta reads, and read depth showed no significant difference between tissue types. What the research found in general, with its limitations: The study included only five patients, and the authors note findings should be validated in a larger study. Only the TCR beta chain was sequenced, so true repertoire diversity is likely underestimated because unpaired alpha chains were not captured. A significantly larger repertoire fraction was made up by the top 250 clones in tumors than in blood (p = 0.039). Because the samples were bulk and unsorted, CD4+ and CD8+ T cell repertoires could not be compared. Consistent with antigen-driven expansion, pairs of tumor regions showed higher repertoire overlap (mean around 36%) than either tumor-adjacent pairs (about 17%) or tumor-blood pairs (roughly 14%).

Starting from about 500 ng total RNA, TCRbeta-specific cDNA was produced by reverse transcription with a constant-region primer and ProtoScript II reverse transcriptase. Three nested multiplex PCR rounds, following a slightly modified ARM-PCR procedure, were used to build the TCRbeta libraries. Each of the first two PCR rounds ran for about 9 cycles and used multiplex TRBV1-TRBV30 forward primers together with a Cbeta reverse primer. Sample barcodes and Illumina adapters were added in a final 25-cycle PCR using Deep VentR polymerase. Before sequencing, amplicons of 200-500 bp were purified from gel using a QIAquick gel extraction kit. An Illumina HiSeq 2500 was used to sequence the TCRbeta amplicons with 250-bp paired-end reads. In the paper's pipeline: Trimmomatic v0.33 was used to quality-trim the reads, and FLASH v1.2.11 was used to merge paired reads so that full CDR3 sequences could be recovered. V, D and J germline segments were assigned to the rearranged TCRbeta sequences using MiGEC v1.2.1b. Clonotype statistics, along with Shannon-Wiener diversity indices, were calculated using VDJtools v1.0.0. To reduce sampling bias, subsequent analyses other than the diversity analysis used only the 250 most abundant clonotypes in each sample. TCRdb's own reprocessing of the public reads used fastp at Q25 and MiXCR and kept productive beta chains. Each CDR3 protein gets just one entry, which takes the most common genes and DNA from the rows behind it. These V and J calls derive from TCRdb rather than the authors' analysis. This sample holds about 310,000 distinct CDR3 sequences; 55% to 65% were observed only once. The leading ten clones occupy approximately 9.4% of the sample.

RNA from unsorted whole blood was extracted with TRIzol reagent, and germline DNA was obtained with the DNeasy Blood & Tissue kit. At the time of sampling, the patients were treatment-naive and had chronic HBV infection. Approximately 3.8 milliliters of peripheral blood were collected into K2EDTA tubes before surgery. V ends up 3 bases short and J 4 bases short, with an unmatched junction base count of 3. For CDR1 and CDR2, the germline V gene lists SGHRS and YFSETQ. The CDR3 holds 13 amino acids from the cysteine to the phenylalanine. Just CDR3 DNA is preserved here, 39 bases in frame from base 1. The receptor was derived from a man aged 40-50 years with primary liver carcinoma and hepatitis B virus infection. Sequencing was carried out using peripheral blood. This chain is built from TRBV5-1 and TRBJ1-1; 7 central nucleotides agree with TRBD1. The DNA sequence is given as TGCGCCAGCAGCTCGAGGGGGCCCACTGAAGCTTTCTTT. This gives the protein CASSSRGPTEAFF.